This T cell receptor beta chain is from a study of blood T cell repertoires in COVID-19. Study-wide background: Donors in the United States, Italy and Spain gave samples during acute or convalescent COVID-19. In each case, the material was cDNA or gDNA derived from T cells, B-cell-depleted T cells, or PBMCs.

Germline loops: CDR1 SGHVS, CDR2 FQNEAQ. With 4 bases removed from V and 0 bases from J, the gap between germline ends came to 10 bases. The CDR3 runs 14 residues. This clone was found once. Original methodology: Estimated nucleated cell counts came from reference gene primer amplification. TCRdb's table, derived via immunoSEQ multiplex PCR, lists solely in-frame clones and lacks some. V and J calls and clone size are given by that table; D and trimming were obtained from the DNA. The sample records around 300,000 clones, approximately 88% being singletons. Input material: peripheral blood. The chain has TRBV7-8 and TRBJ2-7; possibly TRBD2 for D (5 bases). This clonotype originated in a middle-aged woman who had recovered from COVID-19. The CDR3 DNA is TGTGCCAGCAGCTCCCGGGAAAACTCCTACGAGCAGTACTTC. It specifies CASSSRENSYEQYF.